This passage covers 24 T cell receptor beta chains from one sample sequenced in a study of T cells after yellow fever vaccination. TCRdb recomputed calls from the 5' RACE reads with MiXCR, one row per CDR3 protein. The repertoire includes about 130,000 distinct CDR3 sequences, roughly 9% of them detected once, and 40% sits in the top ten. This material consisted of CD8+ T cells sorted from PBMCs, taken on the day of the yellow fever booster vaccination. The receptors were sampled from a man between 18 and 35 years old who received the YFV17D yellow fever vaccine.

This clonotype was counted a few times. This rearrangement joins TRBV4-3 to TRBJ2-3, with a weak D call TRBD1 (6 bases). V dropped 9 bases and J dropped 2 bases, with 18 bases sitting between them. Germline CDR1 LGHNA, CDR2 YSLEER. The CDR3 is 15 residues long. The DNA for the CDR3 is TGCGCCAGTAGAAAACAGGGTGGTCCCACAGATACGCAGTATTTT. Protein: CASRKQGGPTDTQYF.

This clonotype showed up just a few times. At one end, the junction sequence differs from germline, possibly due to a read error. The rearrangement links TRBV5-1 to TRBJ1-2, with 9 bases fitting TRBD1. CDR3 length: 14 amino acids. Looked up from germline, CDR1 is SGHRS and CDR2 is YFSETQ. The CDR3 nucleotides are TGCGCCAGCAAGTGGGGACAGGGTAACGATGGCTACACCTTC. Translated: CASKWGQGNDGYTF.

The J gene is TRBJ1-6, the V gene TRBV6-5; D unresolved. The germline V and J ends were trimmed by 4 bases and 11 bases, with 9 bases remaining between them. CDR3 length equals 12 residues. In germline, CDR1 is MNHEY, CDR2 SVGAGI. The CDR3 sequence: CASSSVEPPLHF. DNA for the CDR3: TGTGCCAGCAGTTCGGTCGAGCCACCCCTCCACTTT.

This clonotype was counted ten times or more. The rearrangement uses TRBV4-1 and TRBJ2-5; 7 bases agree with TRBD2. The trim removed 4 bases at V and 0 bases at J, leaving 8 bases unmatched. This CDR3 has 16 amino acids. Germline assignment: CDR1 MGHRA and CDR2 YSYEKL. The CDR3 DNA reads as TGCGCCAGCAGCCGGCCCGCGCGGGGGTACCAAGAGACCCAGTACTTC. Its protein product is CASSRPARGYQETQYF.

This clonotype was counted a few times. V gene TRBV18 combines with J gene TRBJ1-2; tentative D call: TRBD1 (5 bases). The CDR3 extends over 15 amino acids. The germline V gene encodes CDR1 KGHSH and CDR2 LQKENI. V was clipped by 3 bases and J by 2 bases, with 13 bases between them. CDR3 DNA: TGTGCCAGCTCACCGTACCCGGACACAAACTATGGCTACACCTTC. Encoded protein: CASSPYPDTNYGYTF.

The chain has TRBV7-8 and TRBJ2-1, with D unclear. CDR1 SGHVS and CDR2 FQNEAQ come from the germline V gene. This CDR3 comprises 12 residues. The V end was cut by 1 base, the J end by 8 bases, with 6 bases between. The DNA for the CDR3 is TGTGCCAGCAGCTTAGTGGGTTATGAGCAGTTCTTC. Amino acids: CASSLVGYEQFF.

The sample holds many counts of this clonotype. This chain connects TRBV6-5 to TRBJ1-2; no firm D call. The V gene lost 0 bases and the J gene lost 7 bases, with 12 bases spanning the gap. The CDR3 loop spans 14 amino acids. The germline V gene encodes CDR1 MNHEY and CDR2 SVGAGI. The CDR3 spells CASSYSAELSGYTF. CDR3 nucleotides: TGTGCCAGCAGTTACTCGGCGGAGTTATCTGGCTACACCTTC.

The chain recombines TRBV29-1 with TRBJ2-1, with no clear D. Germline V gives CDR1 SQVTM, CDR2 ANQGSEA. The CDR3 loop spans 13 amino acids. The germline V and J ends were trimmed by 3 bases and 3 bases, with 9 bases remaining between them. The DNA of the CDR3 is TGCAGCGTTGAGGCCAGGCTCTACAATGAGCAGTTCTTC. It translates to CSVEARLYNEQFF.

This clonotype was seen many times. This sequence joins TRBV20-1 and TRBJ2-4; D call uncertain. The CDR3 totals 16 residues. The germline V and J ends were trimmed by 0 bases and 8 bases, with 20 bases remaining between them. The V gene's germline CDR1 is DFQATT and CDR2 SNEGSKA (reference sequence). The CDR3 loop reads CSARDGKSWGLDIQYF. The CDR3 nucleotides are TGCAGTGCTAGAGATGGAAAGTCGTGGGGTCTGGACATTCAGTACTTC.

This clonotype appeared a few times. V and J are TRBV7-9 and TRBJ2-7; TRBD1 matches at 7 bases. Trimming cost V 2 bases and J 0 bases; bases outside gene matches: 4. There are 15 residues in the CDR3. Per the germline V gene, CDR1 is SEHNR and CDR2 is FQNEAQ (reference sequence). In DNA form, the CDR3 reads TGTGCCAGCAGCTTAAGACAGGGCGCCTCCTACGAGCAGTACTTC. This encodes CASSLRQGASYEQYF.

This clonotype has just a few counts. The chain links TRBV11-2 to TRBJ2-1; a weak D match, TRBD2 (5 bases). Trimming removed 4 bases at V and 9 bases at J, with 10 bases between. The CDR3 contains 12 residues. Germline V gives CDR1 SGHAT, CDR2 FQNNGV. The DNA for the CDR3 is TGTGCCAGCAGCTCCGCGGGCCCTGAGCAGTTCTTC. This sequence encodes CASSSAGPEQFF. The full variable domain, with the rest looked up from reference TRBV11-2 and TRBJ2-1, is EAGVAQSPRYKIIEKRQSVAFWCNPISGHATLYWYQQILGQGPKLLIQFQNNGVVDDSQLPKDRFSAERLKGVDSTLKIQPAKLEDSAVYLCASSSAGPEQFFGPGTRLTVL.

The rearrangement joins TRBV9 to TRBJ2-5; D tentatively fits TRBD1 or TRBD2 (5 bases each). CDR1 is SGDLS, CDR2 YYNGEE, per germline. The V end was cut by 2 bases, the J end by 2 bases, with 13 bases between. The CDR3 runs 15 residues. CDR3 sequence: CASSVKAREQETQYF. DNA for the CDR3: TGTGCCAGCAGCGTTAAGGCCAGGGAGCAAGAGACCCAGTACTTC.

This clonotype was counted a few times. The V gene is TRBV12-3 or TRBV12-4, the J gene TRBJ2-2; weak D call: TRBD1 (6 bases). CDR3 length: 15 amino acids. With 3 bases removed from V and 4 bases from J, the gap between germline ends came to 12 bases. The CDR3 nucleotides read TGTGCCAGCAGTTTTTGGGGGCACGGCACCGGGGAGCTGTTTTTT. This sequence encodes CASSFWGHGTGELFF.

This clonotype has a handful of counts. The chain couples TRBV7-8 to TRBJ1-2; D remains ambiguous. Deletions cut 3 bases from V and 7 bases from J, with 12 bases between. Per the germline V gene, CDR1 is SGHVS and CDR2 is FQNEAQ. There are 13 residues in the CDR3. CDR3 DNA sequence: TGTGCCAGCAGCTTTTCGTCGGGGTTTGGCTACACCTTC. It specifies CASSFSSGFGYTF. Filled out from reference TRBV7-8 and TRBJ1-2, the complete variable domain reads GAGVSQSPRYKVAKRGQDVALRCDPISGHVSLFWYQQALGQGPEFLTYFQNEAQLDKSGLPSDRFFAERPEGSVSTLKIQRTQQEDSAVYLCASSFSSGFGYTFGSGTRLTVV.

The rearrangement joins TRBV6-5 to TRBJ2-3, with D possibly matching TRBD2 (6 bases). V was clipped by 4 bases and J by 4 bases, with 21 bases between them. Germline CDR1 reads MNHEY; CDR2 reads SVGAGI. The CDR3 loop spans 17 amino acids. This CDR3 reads CASSSSEDYIIPDTQYF. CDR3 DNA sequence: TGTGCCAGCAGTTCATCTGAGGACTACATCATCCCAGATACGCAGTATTTT.

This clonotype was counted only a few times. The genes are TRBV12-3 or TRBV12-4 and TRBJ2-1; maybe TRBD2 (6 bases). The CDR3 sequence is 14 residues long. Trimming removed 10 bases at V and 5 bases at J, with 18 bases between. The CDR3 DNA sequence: TGTGCCATCCTACGCCGGAGGGTTAACAATGAGCAGTTCTTC. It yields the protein CAILRRRVNNEQFF.

For the CDR3, the DNA is TGTGCCAGCACCCAAGTGGACACTGAAGCTTTCTTT. Its protein product is CASTQVDTEAFF. The chain recombines TRBV12-3 or TRBV12-4 with TRBJ1-1; D is unresolved. The ends were cut back, 7 bases at V and 3 bases at J, with 9 bases in the middle. This CDR3 comprises 12 residues.

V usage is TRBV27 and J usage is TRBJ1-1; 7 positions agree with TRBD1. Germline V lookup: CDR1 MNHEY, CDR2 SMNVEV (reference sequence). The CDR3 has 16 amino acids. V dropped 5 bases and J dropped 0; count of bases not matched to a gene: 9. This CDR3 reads CASSPRQGYVNTEAFF. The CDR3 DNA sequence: TGTGCCAGCAGTCCGAGACAGGGCTATGTGAACACTGAAGCTTTCTTT.

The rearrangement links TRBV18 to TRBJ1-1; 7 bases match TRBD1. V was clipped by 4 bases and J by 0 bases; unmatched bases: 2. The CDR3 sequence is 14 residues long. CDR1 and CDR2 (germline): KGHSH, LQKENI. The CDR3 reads CASSQTGMNTEAFF. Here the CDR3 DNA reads TGTGCCAGCTCACAGACAGGGATGAACACTGAAGCTTTCTTT.

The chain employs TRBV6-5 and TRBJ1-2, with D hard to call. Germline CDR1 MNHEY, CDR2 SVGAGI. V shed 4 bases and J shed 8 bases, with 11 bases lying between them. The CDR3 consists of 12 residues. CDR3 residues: CASSSQVGGYTF. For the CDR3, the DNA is TGTGCCAGCAGTTCCCAGGTTGGCGGCTACACCTTC.

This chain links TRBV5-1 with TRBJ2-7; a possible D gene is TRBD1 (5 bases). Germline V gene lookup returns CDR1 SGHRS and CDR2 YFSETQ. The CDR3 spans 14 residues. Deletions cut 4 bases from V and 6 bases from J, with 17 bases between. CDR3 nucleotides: TGCGCCAGCAGCCCCACCCCAGGGATCGGCGAGCAGTACGTC. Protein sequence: CASSPTPGIGEQYV.

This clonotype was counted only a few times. The CDR3 loop is CASSLQGSGQPQHF. The CDR3, as DNA: TGTGCCAGCAGTTTACAGGGGTCCGGTCAGCCCCAGCATTTT. The chain joins TRBV6-5 to TRBJ1-5; 7 nucleotides align to TRBD1. J gave up 6 bases and V 4 bases, and 6 bases lay outside the gene matches. Per germline, CDR1 MNHEY and CDR2 SVGAGI. There are 14 residues in the CDR3.

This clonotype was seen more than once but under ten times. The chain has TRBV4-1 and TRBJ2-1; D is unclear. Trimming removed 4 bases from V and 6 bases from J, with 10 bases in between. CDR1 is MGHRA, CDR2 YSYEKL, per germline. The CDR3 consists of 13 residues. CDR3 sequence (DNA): TGCGCCAGCAGCCCGCTCCGGCTCAATGAGCAGTTCTTC. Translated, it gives CASSPLRLNEQFF.

The CDR3 DNA follows: TGTGCCAGCAGCCAAGTAGCCGATCCTGGCTACACCTTC. Translated: CASSQVADPGYTF. The rearrangement joins TRBV3-1 to TRBJ1-2; D unclear. The V gene's germline CDR1 is LGHDT and CDR2 YNNKEL (reference sequence). This CDR3 has 13 residues. Trimming removed 1 base from V and 7 bases from J, with 10 bases in between.